This T cell receptor (beta chain) was sequenced for a study of blood T cell repertoires in COVID-19. Grouping used clinical history reported by participants in a survey and questionnaire. Two negative PCRs, clearance, or symptom resolution characterized the recovered Cohort 3 donors. The CDR3 has 15 amino acids. Germline assignment: CDR1 SGDLS and CDR2 YYNGEE. V lost 2 bases and J 2 bases, leaving 13 bases between the germline ends. TCRdb's table, derived via immunoSEQ multiplex PCR, lists solely in-frame clones and lacks some. The sample holds 250,000 to 350,000 clones, 70% to 90% seen once. Sequenced material: PBMCs or T cells enriched from blood (not recorded which). V usage is TRBV9 and J usage is TRBJ1-2, with D possibly TRBD1 on 6 matching bases. The TCR comes from a woman in her 30s who had recovered from COVID-19. The CDR3 region is CASSVVTGGNYGYTF. The CDR3 nucleotides are TGTGCCAGCAGCGTGGTGACAGGAGGAAACTATGGCTACACCTTC.